This TCR beta chain appears in the sequencing data of a study of cytomegalovirus exposure and HLA in healthy donors. Study outcomes and limitations: In terms of immune exposure information, only CMV serostatus was available.

Primers included in the PCR were 60 Vbeta and 13 Jbeta primers. Produced via immunoSEQ multiplex PCR; TCRdb's table is partial and in-frame only. Of 95,000 to 100,000 clones listed, 75% are singletons. Remarks on this clone: Its specificity is not known.

Germline V gene sequence: CDR1 ENHRY, CDR2 SYGVKD. The CDR3 loop spans 14 amino acids. V dropped 7 bases and J dropped 5; count of bases not matched to a gene: 5. The clonotype comes from a man in his forties or fifties in good health and CMV-seronegative. Sequenced material: PBMCs. This sequence joins TRBV10-3 and TRBJ1-6; TRBD1 matches at 7 bases. The CDR3 sequence: CAITGTANNSPLHF. DNA for the CDR3: TGTGCCATCACTGGGACAGCCAATAATTCACCCCTCCACTTT.